Included here is one T cell receptor (beta chain) sequence, with context. Its specific antigen is unknown. The record has no base qualities; no much larger clone is one base away. This sample was included in a study of T cell responses to AZD1222 COVID-19 vaccine (dated by TCRdb to 2020 to 2023). Concerning the study at large: AZD1222 recipients with second doses at about 4 weeks or about 12 weeks were pooled, because spike-specific TCR depth and breadth did not differ between schedules. A total of about 230 trial participants underwent TCR sequencing, of whom about 210 received two doses of AZD1222 and some 25 received two doses of the MenACWY control vaccine. Enrollment into the trials was organized by age into subgroups of 18-55, 56-69 and 70-plus years, and those subgroups contained about 160, 30 and 59 TCR-sequenced participants, respectively.

Results the study describes overall, beyond this receptor: No day 14 peak-response samples were available, so repertoires were characterized only after the peak T cell response. Epitopes outside the regions mutated in the B.1.351 and B.1.1.7 variants were reportedly recognized by nearly half of the unique spike-specific TCRs. The whole spike protein was spanned by vaccine-associated CD4 TCRs, and dominant responses were seen in regions 160-218 and 743-854. Conclusions about previously exposed vaccinees are limited, since just a handful of AZD1222 recipients were seropositive for SARS-CoV-2 at baseline. After two AZD1222 doses, spike-specific TCR breadth and depth were significantly higher than at day 0 and than in MenACWY recipients. The 56-69-year group was small, and its depth increase did not reach significance, likely because of low power. Most participants were white British and females outnumbered males, and the authors suggested that clonal diversity may have been underestimated.

The CDR3 regions of human TCRbeta chains were subjected to immunosequencing. The study's own analysis went as follows. Repertoire TCRs were checked for matches against a reference library of SARS-CoV-2-specific TCRs that had been generated using the MIRA antigen-specificity platform. Breadth was defined as the fraction of unique TCRs that were SARS-CoV-2-associated, and depth was defined as the fraction of total T cells that were SARS-CoV-2-associated. Using the MIRA data, each spike-specific TCR was assigned both to the spike region to which the TCR was reactive and to a CD4 or CD8 class. Log10-transformed breadth and depth values were compared by one-way ANOVA with Sidak's multiple comparisons tests. TCRdb holds this immuneACCESS table with in-frame rearrangements only. Some clones are missing; in checked studies, unresolved V genes explain under half, and the rest has no known cause. D and trimming were read from the DNA, whereas the V and J calls and clone size are those reported in that table. The sample includes approximately 260,000 clones, with roughly 93% observed a single time. In total, the top ten clones hold approximately 0.52% of the sample.

CDR1 and CDR2 (LGHDT, YNNKEL) derive from the germline V gene (reference sequence). V loses 3 bases, J loses 9 bases, and the germline ends lie 6 bases apart. Measured from the cysteine to the phenylalanine, the CDR3 is 12 residues long. The sequence is cut down to CDR3 DNA, 36 bases in frame from base 1. Sample time point, as interpreted from the label and publication: baseline before first vaccination. Samples from vaccinated people were obtained from the UK trials COV001 and COV002, which included a single-blind randomized controlled phase 2/3 trial of AZD1222 (ChAdOx1 nCoV-19) in healthy adults. For TCRbeta chain sequencing, PBMC samples were collected from trial participants at day 0 and at day 28 after the second dose.

The chain joins TRBV3-1 (or the pseudogene TRBV3-2) to TRBJ1-6; the D segment cannot be called with confidence. The sequence was obtained from an adult in good health. Here the sequenced sample was peripheral blood, taken on day 0 of AZD1222 vaccination. CDR3 loop: CASSHPTSPLHF. The DNA sequence follows: TGTGCCAGCAGCCACCCCACTTCACCCCTCCACTTT.